The present TCR beta chain was sequenced within a study of blood T cell repertoires in COVID-19. Measured with immunoSEQ multiplex PCR; TCRdb has only the in-frame clones, and not every one. Of about 250,000 clones in the sample, about 82% were seen once. The CDR3 totals 13 residues. Looked up from germline, CDR1 is SGHRS and CDR2 is YFSETQ. Deletions cut 2 bases from V and 4 bases from J, with 9 bases between. The Seattle patients, enrolled during active infection, were followed longitudinally. Only one count was recorded for this clone. Sequencing was performed on peripheral blood. The TCR comes from an elderly woman with COVID-19, enrolled during active disease. The chain recombines TRBV5-1 with TRBJ1-2; D perhaps matches TRBD1 (6 bases). In DNA form, the CDR3 reads TGCGCCAGCAGCTTAACAGGGATCTATGGCTACACCTTC. Translation gives CASSLTGIYGYTF.